These T cell receptor beta chains were read from a single sample in a study of blood T cell repertoires in COVID-19. Sequencing used immunoSEQ multiplex PCR; TCRdb keeps in-frame clones, though not all of them. Among around 300,000 clones listed, around 92% were seen once. Sequencing used PBMCs or T cells enriched from blood (not recorded which). Receptors were obtained from a woman aged 55-69 years who had recovered from COVID-19. The CDR3 runs from the conserved cysteine through the conserved F or W. The D gene is left open where the match is weak.

NA,13,TRBV28,TRBJ1-5,CASSWGGSGPQHF
NA,14,TRBV5-4,TRBJ1-4,CASSPSTANEKLFF
TRBD1,14,TRBV11-2,TRBJ1-1,CASSLTGGNTEAFF
TRBD2,13,TRBV5-1,TRBJ2-7,CATSLAGVGEQYF
TRBD1,15,TRBV5-1,TRBJ1-2,CASSPSTGNAGGYTF
NA,11,TRBV12-3/TRBV12-4,TRBJ1-5,CASGPHQPQHF
NA,13,TRBV5-6,TRBJ1-2,CASSLATGDGYTF
NA,14,TRBV9,TRBJ1-5,CASSRDADNQPQHF
NA,13,TRBV24-1,TRBJ1-1,CATVQTMNTEAFF
NA,13,TRBV15,TRBJ1-4,CASGGGLNEKLFF
NA,14,TRBV7-3,TRBJ2-5,CASSPFGGQETQYF
NA,15,TRBV7-2,TRBJ1-5,CASSRHDGPGQPQHF
NA,12,TRBV5-1,TRBJ1-4,CASSDLGEKLFF
NA,16,TRBV4-1,TRBJ1-5,CASSQEGQGLHQPQHF
TRBD2,17,TRBV12-5,TRBJ2-1,CASGPNPGGLHYNEQFF
TRBD1,15,TRBV28,TRBJ1-5,CASSLGQGFRQPQHF
NA,12,TRBV12-3/TRBV12-4,TRBJ2-1,CASSLAGYEQFF
TRBD1,14,TRBV5-4,TRBJ2-7,CASSLDRGAGEQYF
NA,15,TRBV11-1,TRBJ1-4,CASSLMAPPNEKLFF
TRBD1,15,TRBV7-9,TRBJ2-3,CASSSGTGSTDTQYF
TRBD2,17,TRBV7-9,TRBJ2-1,CASSLALTSGSYNEQFF
NA,14,TRBV19,TRBJ1-3,CASSISSSGNTIYF
NA,16,TRBV5-1,TRBJ1-3,CASSLSSRDSGNTIYF
TRBD2,15,TRBV28,TRBJ2-5,CASSTLAGGGETQYF